A selection of T cell receptor beta chains follows, all from one sample in a study of human T cells and chemical hapten exposure. TCRdb called the RACE reads again in MiXCR, with one record for every CDR3 protein. The sample lists approximately 260,000 distinct CDR3 sequences; 7.5% to 9% were seen once. This specimen was whole blood, taken in connection with sensitization to the hapten diphenylcyclopropenone (DPC). These receptors were obtained from a woman in her 40s with alopecia areata. Some clones in this sample may be carry-over from other donors' samples. The CDR3 runs from the conserved cysteine through the conserved F or W. The D gene is left open where the match is weak. Clone sizes are given selectively: once, few, many, or a class where the clone is expanded.

TRBD1,TRBJ2-7,-,TRBV7-9,TGTGCCGCAGCTAACATGGGACAGGCCTACGAGCAGTACTTC,CAAANMGQAYEQYF
-,TRBJ1-6,-,TRBV6-5,TGTGCCAGCAGGGTGGGAGGTTCACCCCTCCACTTT,CASRVGGSPLHF
-,TRBJ2-1,many,TRBV29-1,TGCAGCGTTGAATTGGGGGGCAATGAGCAGTTCTTC,CSVELGGNEQFF
-,TRBJ1-5,-,TRBV12-3/TRBV12-4,TGTGCCAGCTCCGCCGAACTAGGGCCCCAGCATTTT,CASSAELGPQHF
-,TRBJ1-3,few,TRBV28,TGTGCCACATTAGCTCGAAACACCATATATTTT,CATLARNTIYF
-,TRBJ1-1,many,TRBV7-3,TGTGCCAGCAGTACCCAGGGGAGGACTGAAGCTTTCTTT,CASSTQGRTEAFF
-,TRBJ1-6,-,TRBV9,TGTGCCAGCAGCCCTCCGGGCCTTAATTCACCCCTCCACTTT,CASSPPGLNSPLHF
TRBD2,TRBJ2-2,few,TRBV24-1,TGTGCCACCAGTGCCCCGGGACTAGGGAACACCGGGGAGCTGTTTTTT,CATSAPGLGNTGELFF
-,TRBJ1-3,many,TRBV6-5,TGTGCCAGCAGTTACCAGGACCCCAACCGGGACACCATATATTTT,CASSYQDPNRDTIYF
-,TRBJ1-5,few,TRBV19,TGTGCCAGTAACTACGACGGGACCGGCAATCAGCCCCAGCATTTT,CASNYDGTGNQPQHF
TRBD1,TRBJ1-2,many,TRBV3-1,TGTGCCAGCAGCCAAGTTGGGACAGAGTTTAACTATGGCTACACCTTC,CASSQVGTEFNYGYTF
TRBD1,TRBJ2-7,few,TRBV28,TGTGCCAGCACCGACCGGGACAGGGCCTCCGAGCAGTACTTC,CASTDRDRASEQYF
TRBD2,TRBJ2-1,-,TRBV5-1,TGCGCCAGTGGCCCCGGGACTACTTACAATGAGCAGTTCTTC,CASGPGTTYNEQFF
-,TRBJ1-5,-,TRBV4-3,TGCGCCAGCAGTCCAACTGTACAGGGAGAACAGCCCCAGCATTTT,CASSPTVQGEQPQHF
TRBD1,TRBJ1-2,-,TRBV28,TGTGCCAGCAGCGGACAGGGGTACTATGGCTACACCTTC,CASSGQGYYGYTF
TRBD2,TRBJ2-1,-,TRBV30,TGTGCCTGGAGTGCCCGAAAGGGAGCGGGATCCTACAATGAGCAGTTCTTC,CAWSARKGAGSYNEQFF
-,TRBJ2-7,-,TRBV12-3/TRBV12-4,TGTGCCAGCAGGGGACTCCCGAACTCCTACGAGCAGTACTTC,CASRGLPNSYEQYF
TRBD2,TRBJ2-7,-,TRBV29-1,TGCAGCGTTGCTAAAGCGGGAGGGCCGACCTACGAGCAGTACTTC,CSVAKAGGPTYEQYF
TRBD1,TRBJ2-5,many,TRBV4-3,TGCGCCAGCAGCCGGGGACAGGGTTTGGCCCAGTACTTC,CASSRGQGLAQYF
TRBD1,TRBJ1-1,few,TRBV4-1,TGCGCCAGCAGCCAACCGGGACAGGGGGTGAGCACTGAAGCTTTCTTT,CASSQPGQGVSTEAFF
-,TRBJ2-1,-,TRBV14,TGTGCCAGCAGCCAAGAATTGCGGAATGAATACAATGAGCAGTTCTTC,CASSQELRNEYNEQFF
-,TRBJ2-1,few,TRBV6-2/TRBV6-3,TGTGCCAGCAGTACCGACTACCCCGACCTCAATGAGCAGTTCTTC,CASSTDYPDLNEQFF
-,TRBJ2-7,-,TRBV4-3,TGCGCCAGCAGCCAAGATTACGCCCCCCGGGGCTACGAGCAGTACTTC,CASSQDYAPRGYEQYF
TRBD2,TRBJ2-2,few,TRBV3-1,TGTGCCAGCAGCCAAAAATCACTAGCGGGAGAAATGTACACCGGGGAGCTGTTTTTT,CASSQKSLAGEMYTGELFF
-,TRBJ1-2,-,TRBV20-1,TGCAGTGCTGGTACAGCTAACTATGGCTACACCTTC,CSAGTANYGYTF
-,TRBJ2-1,-,TRBV2,TGTGCCAGCAATTTCAAGTGGGGGAACCCTGAGCAGTTCTTC,CASNFKWGNPEQFF
-,TRBJ2-1,-,TRBV29-1,TGCAGCGTTGAGACTAACAGGGAGGAGCAGTTCTTC,CSVETNREEQFF
-,TRBJ1-2,many,TRBV29-1,TGCAGCGTTGACCCCGGCGGTATCTATGGCTACACCTTC,CSVDPGGIYGYTF
TRBD2,TRBJ2-7,many,TRBV4-3,TGCGCCAGCAGCCAAGATCTGCCTAGCGGGAGTTTGAGGAACGAGCAGTACTTC,CASSQDLPSGSLRNEQYF
-,TRBJ2-1,-,TRBV5-1,TGCGCCAGCAGCGCGACCCCGCCTGAGGTCAATGAGCAGTTCTTC,CASSATPPEVNEQFF
TRBD1,TRBJ2-2,few,TRBV7-2,TGTGCCAGCAGCTTAGCAGGGGGCAGAGCCGGGGAGCTGTTTTTT,CASSLAGGRAGELFF
-,TRBJ2-7,few,TRBV7-2,TGTGCCAGCAGCTCCAGGACGGTCAGCTCCTACGAGCAGTACTTC,CASSSRTVSSYEQYF
-,TRBJ2-1,-,TRBV5-1,TGCGCCAGCAGCTTCGACACTACCTACAATGAGCAGTTCTTC,CASSFDTTYNEQFF
TRBD1,TRBJ1-6,many,TRBV3-1,TGTGCCAGCAGACGCGGACAGGATAATTCACCCCTCCACTTT,CASRRGQDNSPLHF
TRBD1,TRBJ2-1,-,TRBV4-1,TGCGCCAGCAGCCAAGAGGGCCCCGGGACAGGGGCCGACAATGAGCAGTTCTTC,CASSQEGPGTGADNEQFF
-,TRBJ2-2,few,TRBV25-1,TGTGCCAGCAGTGTATACGTGACAGGACACCGGGGCGGGGAGCTGTTTTTT,CASSVYVTGHRGGELFF
-,TRBJ2-1,-,TRBV7-3,TGTGCCAGCAGCTTAACCCCGGGATCGCCTGAGCAGTTCTTC,CASSLTPGSPEQFF
-,TRBJ2-2,-,TRBV6-6,TGTGCCAGCAGTACGGGGCGTAGCACCGGGGAGCTGTTTTTT,CASSTGRSTGELFF
-,TRBJ2-5,many,TRBV4-3,TGCGCCAGCAGCCAAGCGGTCCAAGAGACCCAGTACTTC,CASSQAVQETQYF
-,TRBJ2-5,-,TRBV9,TGTGCCAGCAGCGTAGCTGCCAGGTCGGAGACCCAGTACTTC,CASSVAARSETQYF
TRBD2,TRBJ2-7,few,TRBV28,TGTGCCAGCAGTTTAGCGGCTAGCGGGCCTACCTACGAGCAGTACTTC,CASSLAASGPTYEQYF
TRBD1,TRBJ1-6,many,TRBV28,TGTGCCAGCAGGAGATGGGACAGGGGGCGAGTCTCCTATAATTCACCCCTCCACTTT,CASRRWDRGRVSYNSPLHF
-,TRBJ1-2,-,TRBV19,TGTGCCAGTAGTATAGATCTCCGGAACGATGGCTACACCTTC,CASSIDLRNDGYTF
TRBD1,TRBJ1-5,many,TRBV7-9,TGTGCCAGCAGCCCAACAGGGGTCCAGCCCCAGCATTTT,CASSPTGVQPQHF
-,TRBJ2-1,few,TRBV5-1,TGCGCCAGCAGCTTGGCGGGAGCGGGCGCCTACAATGAGCAGTTCTTC,CASSLAGAGAYNEQFF
-,TRBJ2-7,-,TRBV5-1,TGCGCCAGCAGCGCCGGGACCGTCCTATGGGAGCAGTACTTC,CASSAGTVLWEQYF
TRBD2,TRBJ2-1,-,TRBV13,TGTGCCAGCAGCCGCCGACTAGCGGGATCCTACAATGAGCAGTTCTTC,CASSRRLAGSYNEQFF
TRBD2,TRBJ2-3,few,TRBV6-1,TGTGCCAGCAGTGGATCGAAGGGACTAGCGGGAGAGGATACGCAGTATTTT,CASSGSKGLAGEDTQYF
-,TRBJ2-3,many,TRBV7-2,TGTGCCAGCAGCTTAGGCACCGAGAATACGCAGTATTTT,CASSLGTENTQYF
-,TRBJ2-3,many,TRBV5-6,TGTGCCAGCAGCGAGAGGGGGGGGCCGGGATCTCGGACGCAGTATTTT,CASSERGGPGSRTQYF
TRBD2,TRBJ2-3,few,TRBV12-3/TRBV12-4,TGTGCCAGCAGTTTAGCGGGACTAGCGGGGAGCACAGATACGCAGTATTTT,CASSLAGLAGSTDTQYF
-,TRBJ1-4,many,TRBV25-1,TGTGCCAGCAGTATTCACCAGGGACGAGAAAAACTGTTTTTT,CASSIHQGREKLFF
-,TRBJ2-7,few,TRBV6-5,TGTGCCAGCAGCTCGCGAGACACGGCAGACGAGCAGTACTTC,CASSSRDTADEQYF
TRBD2,TRBJ2-7,-,TRBV7-7,TGTGCTAGCAGCTCCTGGACTAGTAATAACGAGCAGTACTTC,CASSSWTSNNEQYF
-,TRBJ1-5,-,TRBV5-6,TGTGCCAGCAGCAATGCAGGGGAGCAGCCCCAGCATTTT,CASSNAGEQPQHF